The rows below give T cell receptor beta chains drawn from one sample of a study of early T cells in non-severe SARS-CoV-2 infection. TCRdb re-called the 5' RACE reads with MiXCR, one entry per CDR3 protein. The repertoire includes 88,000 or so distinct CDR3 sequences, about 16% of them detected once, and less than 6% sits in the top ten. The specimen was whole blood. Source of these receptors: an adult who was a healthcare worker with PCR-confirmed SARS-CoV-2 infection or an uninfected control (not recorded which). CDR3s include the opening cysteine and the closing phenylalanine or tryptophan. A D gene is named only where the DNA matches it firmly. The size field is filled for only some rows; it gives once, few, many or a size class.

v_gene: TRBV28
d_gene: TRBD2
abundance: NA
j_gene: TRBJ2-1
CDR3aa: CASSSSGRTPDEQFF
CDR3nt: TGTGCCAGCAGCTCTAGCGGGAGAACTCCGGATGAGCAGTTCTTC

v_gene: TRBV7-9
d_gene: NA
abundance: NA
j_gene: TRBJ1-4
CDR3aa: CAQSHSTNEKLFF
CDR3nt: TGTGCACAGTCACACTCAACTAATGAAAAACTGTTTTTT

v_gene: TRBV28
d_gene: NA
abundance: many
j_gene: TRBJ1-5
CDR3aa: CASRLGTYNKQPQHF
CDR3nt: TGTGCCAGCAGACTTGGGACATATAACAAGCAGCCCCAGCATTTT

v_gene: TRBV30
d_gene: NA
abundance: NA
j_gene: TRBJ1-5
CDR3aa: CAWSAGTPDQPQHF
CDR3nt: TGTGCCTGGAGTGCCGGGACACCAGATCAGCCCCAGCATTTT

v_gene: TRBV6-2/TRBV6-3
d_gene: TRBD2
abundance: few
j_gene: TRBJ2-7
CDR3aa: CASRDILAGGTSSYEQYF
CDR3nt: TGTGCCAGCCGCGATATACTAGCGGGAGGGACCAGCTCCTACGAGCAGTACTTC

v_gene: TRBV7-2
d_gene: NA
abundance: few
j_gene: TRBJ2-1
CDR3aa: CASSLGVAGNEQFF
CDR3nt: TGTGCCAGCAGCTTAGGTGTTGCGGGCAATGAGCAGTTCTTC

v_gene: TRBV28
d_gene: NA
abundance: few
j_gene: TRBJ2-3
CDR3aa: CASSTLDTQYF
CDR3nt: TGTGCCAGCAGCACACTAGATACGCAGTATTTT

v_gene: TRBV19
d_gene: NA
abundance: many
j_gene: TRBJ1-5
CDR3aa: CASNIRNQPQHF
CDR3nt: TGTGCCAGTAACATCCGGAATCAGCCCCAGCATTTT

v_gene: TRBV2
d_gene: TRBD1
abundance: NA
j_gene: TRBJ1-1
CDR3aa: CASKMGQVEGAFF
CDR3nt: TGTGCCAGCAAGATGGGACAGGTTGAAGGAGCTTTCTTT

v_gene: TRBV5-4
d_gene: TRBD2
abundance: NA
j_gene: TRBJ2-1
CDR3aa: CATRDYYNEQFF
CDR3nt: TGTGCCACCCGGGACTACTACAATGAGCAGTTCTTC

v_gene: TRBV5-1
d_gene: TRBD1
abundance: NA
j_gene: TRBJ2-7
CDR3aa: CASSLGGTGAYEQYF
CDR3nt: TGCGCCAGCAGCTTGGGAGGGACAGGGGCCTACGAGCAGTACTTC

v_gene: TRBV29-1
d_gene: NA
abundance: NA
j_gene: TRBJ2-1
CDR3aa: CSVAGTLTSYNEQFF
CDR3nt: TGCAGCGTTGCCGGGACCCTAACCAGCTACAATGAGCAGTTCTTC

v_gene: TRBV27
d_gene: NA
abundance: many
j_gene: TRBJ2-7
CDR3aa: CASSLRLVPIYEQYF
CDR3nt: TGTGCCAGCAGTTTACGGCTAGTCCCCATCTACGAGCAGTACTTC

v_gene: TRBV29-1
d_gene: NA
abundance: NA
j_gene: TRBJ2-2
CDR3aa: CSVELYGELFF
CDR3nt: TGCAGCGTTGAATTGTACGGGGAGCTGTTTTTT

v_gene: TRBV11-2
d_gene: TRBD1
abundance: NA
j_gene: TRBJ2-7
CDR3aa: CAGSHNRGADEQYF
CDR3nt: TGTGCCGGCAGCCACAACAGGGGGGCTGACGAGCAGTACTTC

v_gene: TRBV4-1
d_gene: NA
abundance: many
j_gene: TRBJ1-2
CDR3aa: CASSQERPVPDRYTF
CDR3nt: TGCGCCAGCAGCCAAGAGCGCCCGGTCCCGGATCGCTACACCTTC